This T cell receptor beta chain was sequenced in a study of cytomegalovirus exposure and HLA in healthy donors. Study-wide results and caveats: CMV serostatus was the sole immune exposure data available. The authors judged a highly shared variant cluster likely a sequencing artifact.

V was shortened by 4 bases and J by 1 base, with 7 bases between the two germline ends. CDR1 and CDR2 from the germline V gene are LNHDA and SQIVND (reference sequence). The CDR3 has 14 residues. This clone turned up a few times. Its antigen is unidentified. Each donor's status was that of a healthy bone marrow donor. Vbeta (60) and Jbeta (13) primers were used in the PCR. Here immunoSEQ multiplex PCR was the method, and the copy in TCRdb shows in-frame clones only, minus some. Among 110,000 to 150,000 clones listed, roughly 73% were seen once. Input material: PBMCs. The chain has TRBV19 and TRBJ2-2, with D possibly TRBD1 on 5 matching bases. The TCR originated in a man aged 35-49 years in good health and CMV-seronegative. CDR3 loop: CASSKGQNTGELFF. DNA of the CDR3: TGTGCCAGTAGTAAGGGGCAGAACACCGGGGAGCTGTTTTTT.